This TCR beta chain was profiled in a study of blood T cell repertoires in COVID-19. Here immunoSEQ multiplex PCR was the method, and the copy in TCRdb shows in-frame clones only, minus some. The sample carries 200,000 or so clones, 85% recorded once. V lost 3 bases to trimming and J lost 0 bases, with 7 bases between them. Looked up from germline, CDR1 is SGDLS and CDR2 is YYNGEE. The CDR3 loop spans 15 amino acids. The sequence was obtained from a person between 65 and 79 years old with COVID-19, enrolled during active disease. Sequences were obtained from peripheral blood. The V gene is TRBV9, the J gene TRBJ1-6; TRBD1 might be the D (5 bases). CDR3 region: CASSADSSYNSPLHF. CDR3 bases: TGTGCCAGCAGCGCAGACAGCTCCTATAATTCACCCCTCCACTTT.